The 8 T cell receptor beta chains below come from one sample, sequenced in a study of T cells in Graves' hyperthyroidism and ophthalmopathy. TCR beta CDR3 region amplification was performed from RNA transcripts. The TCR CDR3 was amplified in a first-round RT-PCR using the HTBI primer set. One entry per CDR3 protein, called by TCRdb with MiXCR from the multiplex PCR reads. The repertoire holds roughly 500,000 distinct CDR3 sequences, about 15% seen once, with more than 4.5% in the top ten. Specimen: blood. Source of these receptors: a woman in her thirties with Graves' hyperthyroidism that later progressed to Graves' ophthalmopathy.

The chain uses TRBV3-1 and TRBJ2-3; 7 positions match TRBD1. Germline CDR1 is LGHDT and CDR2 is YNNKEL (reference sequence). CDR3 length: 17 amino acids. The V gene end was trimmed by 0 bases and the J gene end by 4 bases; junction bases not matched to a gene: 10. CDR3 protein: CASSQDTPGQWPDTQYF. CDR3 bases: TGTGCCAGCAGCCAAGATACCCCGGGACAGTGGCCAGATACGCAGTATTTT.

This clonotype was recorded many times. CDR3 region: CSARDPGTGELFF. In DNA, the CDR3 is TGCAGTGCTAGAGATCCAGGCACCGGGGAGCTGTTTTTT. This rearrangement joins TRBV20-1 to TRBJ2-2; D gene unclear. This CDR3 comprises 13 residues. Germline V lookup: CDR1 DFQATT, CDR2 SNEGSKA (reference sequence). Trimming removed 0 bases at V and 4 bases at J, with 6 bases between.

This clonotype was counted many times. This chain connects TRBV12-3 or TRBV12-4 to TRBJ1-2; possible D gene TRBD1, 5 bases. V lost 3 bases and J 3 bases, leaving 17 bases between the germline ends. CDR3 length equals 16 residues. CDR3 DNA: TGTGCCAGCAGTTTGGCGGCGGGCAGGGATGACTATGGCTACACCTTC. As protein: CASSLAAGRDDYGYTF.

At least ten counts were recorded for this clonotype. The chain recombines TRBV20-1 with TRBJ2-1; D unclear. There are 13 residues in the CDR3. Germline assignment: CDR1 DFQATT and CDR2 SNEGSKA (reference sequence). The V and J ends lost 0 bases and 4 bases respectively, with 7 bases between them. The CDR3 DNA follows: TGCAGTGCTAGAGAGCTCAATTACAATGAGCAGTTCTTC. It yields the protein CSARELNYNEQFF.

The chain uses TRBV12-3 or TRBV12-4 and TRBJ2-7; D is ambiguous. V shed 5 bases and J shed 0 bases, with 17 bases lying between them. The CDR3 sequence is 16 residues long. The CDR3 coding sequence is TGTGCCAGCAGTGATCTTGGCGTACTAAGCTCCTACGAGCAGTACTTC. Its protein is CASSDLGVLSSYEQYF.

This clonotype was seen a few times. This sequence joins TRBV7-2 and TRBJ1-1; D unclear. This CDR3 spans 13 amino acids. V shed 1 base and J shed 11 bases, with 14 bases lying between them. CDR1 and CDR2 from the germline V gene are SGHTA and FQGNSA. The CDR3 nucleotides are TGTGCCAGCAGCTTAGTCGACCAGCTTGGGGCTTTCTTT. This gives the protein CASSLVDQLGAFF.

This clonotype was detected many times. This chain joins TRBV7-9 and TRBJ1-1; tentative D call: TRBD1 (5 bases). This CDR3 region has 15 residues. The V end lost 5 bases, the J end lost 4 bases, and 17 bases lay between the germline ends. CDR1 and CDR2 from the germline V gene are SEHNR and FQNEAQ (reference sequence). Written as DNA, the CDR3 is TGTGCCAGCAGCAAATTCGACAGTTTCACCACTGAAGCTTTCTTT. Amino acid sequence: CASSKFDSFTTEAFF.

This clonotype was seen many times. V is TRBV19 and J is TRBJ2-5; D perhaps matches TRBD2 (5 bases). This CDR3 contains 13 residues. V was shortened by 7 bases and J by 2 bases, with 11 bases between the two germline ends. Germline V gene lookup returns CDR1 LNHDA and CDR2 SQIVND (reference sequence). This chain's CDR3 is CASKFGEQETQYF. CDR3 coding DNA: TGTGCCAGTAAATTTGGGGAGCAAGAGACCCAGTACTTC. The variable domain in full, completed from reference TRBV19 and TRBJ2-5, reads DGGITQSPKYLFRKEGQNVTLSCEQNLNHDAMYWYRQDPGQGLRLIYYSQIVNDFQKGDIAEGYSVSREKKESFPLTVTSAQKNPTAFYLCASKFGEQETQYFGPGTRLLVL.